The 6 T cell receptor beta chains below were found in one sample sequenced in a study of blood T cell repertoires in COVID-19. Profiled with immunoSEQ multiplex PCR; TCRdb holds only in-frame clones, not every one. The sample shows some 520,000 clones, 75% to 90% of them seen only once. The specimen sequenced was peripheral blood. These receptors all stem from a man aged 18 to 35 with COVID-19, enrolled during active disease.

This chain connects TRBV5-6 to TRBJ2-2, with 9 bases fitting TRBD2. This CDR3 contains 16 residues. Germline loops: CDR1 SGHDT, CDR2 YYEEEE. The junction had 4 bases not matched to a gene; V was cut back by 2 bases and J by 2 bases. The CDR3 protein is CASSFWTSVNTGELFF. The CDR3 nucleotides are TGTGCCAGCAGCTTCTGGACTAGCGTTAACACCGGGGAGCTGTTTTTT.

The genes are TRBV5-1 and TRBJ2-2; TRBD2 agrees at 10 bases. V shed 2 bases and J 3 bases; nucleotides not matched to a gene: 1. The CDR3 sequence is 15 residues long. CDR1 SGHRS and CDR2 YFSETQ come from the germline V gene. As DNA, the CDR3 is TGCGCCAGCAGCTTTAGCGGGAGGCACACCGGGGAGCTGTTTTTT. Translated: CASSFSGRHTGELFF. Looking up the rest from reference TRBV5-1 and TRBJ2-2 gives the full variable domain: KAGVTQTPRYLIKTRGQQVTLSCSPISGHRSVSWYQQTPGQGLQFLFEYFSETQRNKGNFPGRFSGRQFSNSRSEMNVSTLELGDSALYLCASSFSGRHTGELFFGEGSRLTVL.

The rearrangement joins TRBV2 to TRBJ2-1; D ambiguous. This CDR3 comprises 13 residues. CDR1 is SNHLY, CDR2 FYNNEI, per germline. V gave up 11 bases and J gave up 2 bases, with 13 bases separating them. The CDR3 region is CAERGSTYNEQFF. In DNA, the CDR3 is TGTGCCGAAAGAGGTTCGACCTACAATGAGCAGTTCTTC.

This chain joins TRBV4-1 and TRBJ1-4, with TRBD1 matching over 7 bases. After removal of 10 bases from V and 3 bases from J, the junction contained 11 bases not matched to a gene. Germline CDR1 is MGHRA and CDR2 is YSYEKL. The CDR3 is 15 amino acids. CDR3 nucleotides: TGCGCCATCTCGAGGGGGCGCGGAGCTAATGAAAAACTGTTTTTT. This gives the protein CAISRGRGANEKLFF.

The V gene is TRBV14, the J gene TRBJ2-7; D gene uncertain. Germline-derived CDR1 and CDR2 are SGHDN and FVKESK. V lost 4 bases, J lost 1 base, and 5 bases lay in between. CDR3 length: 12 amino acids. The CDR3 DNA is TGTGCCAGCAGCCCTTTATCCTACGAGCAGTACTTC. It specifies CASSPLSYEQYF.

The V and J genes are TRBV5-4 and TRBJ1-2, with a tentative D call TRBD1 (5 bases). Per the germline V gene, CDR1 is SGHNT and CDR2 is YYREEE (reference sequence). V shed 3 bases and J shed 2 bases, with 14 bases lying between them. The CDR3 spans 15 residues. The DNA for the CDR3 is TGTGCCAGCAGCTCCTGGGACTCGGGAAACTATGGCTACACCTTC. The encoded protein is CASSSWDSGNYGYTF.